Listed here is a single T cell receptor (beta chain). Its antigen remains unidentified. Treatment specified: PENTA 11 planned treatment interruption arm or continuous ART arm. This entry comes from a study of HIV-infected children after antiretroviral therapy interruption. The study's findings and limits: The Gini coefficient of naive CD4+ repertoires rose, returning to baseline by 3 years. After treatment interruption started, naive CD4+ CDR3 overlap across time points dropped.

V was trimmed by 5 bases and J by 3 bases, leaving 17 bases between them. This CDR3 spans 16 amino acids. The TCR library was built from RNA with a 3' RACE protocol and unique molecular identifiers. TCRdb reprocessed the 3' RACE reads via MiXCR and lists one record per CDR3 protein. The data hold tens of thousands of distinct CDR3 sequences, with 4.3% observed a single time. Here the sequenced sample was CD45RA+ CD4+ T cells from PBMCs, pooled from several time points, taken from a donor given antiretroviral therapy, either interrupted or continuous. The subset was: naive CD4+ CD45RA+ CD45RO- T cells. The TCR was taken from a pool of human donors with HIV. This rearrangement joins TRBV12-3 or TRBV12-4 to TRBJ2-1, with D possibly being TRBD2 (6 bases). The DNA for the CDR3 is TGTGCCAGCAGTCCAACACCGGGACTTCACTACAATGAGCAGTTCTTC. Translated: CASSPTPGLHYNEQFF.